A single sample is the source of the 20 T cell receptor beta chains below, sequenced in a study of Ad26.COV2.S vaccination and SARS-CoV-2 variants (dated by TCRdb to about 2021). The sample's treatment or condition label is to be understood as: some 20 received Ad26.COV2.S at low or high dose, single or two shots; roughly 5 received placebo; per-sample allocation not given. Repertoires of vaccine and placebo recipients were sequenced from samples collected on day 63 after the first injection. The library was built by means of the immunoSEQ multiplex PCR assay. TCRdb obtained this table from immuneACCESS and retained in-frame rearrangements with V and J assigned. These tables miss some clones; where compared with another copy, unresolved V genes account for less than half of the shortfall, and the remainder is unexplained. The sample table records some 460,000 clones; nearly 90% of these occur just once. The ten largest clonotypes hold over 1.5% of the sample.

Sequencing was performed on peripheral blood, taken in a trial of Ad26.COV2.S vaccine versus placebo. The origin of the receptors is a person aged 18 to 59 who received the Ad26.COV2.S COVID-19 vaccine or a placebo.

This chain links TRBV6-5 with TRBJ1-5; 8 nucleotides match TRBD1. The CDR3 sequence is 15 residues long. The trim removed 4 bases at V and 4 bases at J, leaving 6 bases unmatched. Per germline, CDR1 MNHEY and CDR2 SVGAGI. CDR3 sequence reads: CASSLYRGENQPQHF. Written as DNA, the CDR3 is TGTGCCAGCAGTTTGTACAGGGGGGAGAATCAGCCCCAGCATTTT.

The V and J genes are TRBV7-8 and TRBJ2-7, with 12 bases that match TRBD1. J lost 1 base, V lost 2 bases, and 3 bases had no gene match. Per the germline V gene, CDR1 is SGHVS and CDR2 is FQNEAQ. The CDR3 is 16 amino acids. CDR3 loop: CASSLLGQGASYEQYF. As DNA, the CDR3 is TGTGCCAGCAGCTTACTGGGACAGGGGGCGTCCTACGAGCAGTACTTC.

The chain combines TRBV9 with TRBJ2-1; the match to TRBD1 covers 9 bases. The CDR3 runs 16 residues. V shed 0 bases and J 8 bases; nucleotides not matched to a gene: 9. The germline CDR1 and CDR2 sequences are SGDLS and YYNGEE. The CDR3 protein is CASSVATTGGLDEQFF. For the CDR3, the DNA is TGTGCCAGCAGCGTAGCTACAACAGGGGGCCTCGATGAGCAGTTCTTC.

This clone was found a few times. The chain combines TRBV18 with TRBJ2-1; TRBD2 agrees at 10 bases. Trimming cost V 0 bases and J 0 bases; bases outside gene matches: 8. CDR3 size: 19 residues. The germline CDR1 and CDR2 sequences are KGHSH and LQKENI. The CDR3 DNA follows: TGTGCCAGCTCACCACCGGCTAGCGGGGGTTCAAGCTCCTACAATGAGCAGTTCTTC. This codes for CASSPPASGGSSSYNEQFF.

The chain employs TRBV5-8 and TRBJ1-1; D perhaps matches TRBD1 (5 bases). V was clipped by 3 bases and J by 5 bases, with 17 bases between them. Per germline, CDR1 SGHTS and CDR2 YDEGEE. The CDR3 spans 15 residues. The DNA of the CDR3 is TGTGCCAGCAGCTCCTTAGGCAGGGTTCGGACTGAAGCTTTCTTT. As protein: CASSSLGRVRTEAFF.

The rearrangement joins TRBV2 to TRBJ2-7; 10 bases align to TRBD2. The V gene end was trimmed by 1 base and the J gene end by 6 bases; junction bases not matched to a gene: 12. This CDR3 is 17 amino acids long. Germline V gene lookup returns CDR1 SNHLY and CDR2 FYNNEI. CDR3 loop: CASSEGLAGVWRAEQYF. CDR3 nucleotides: TGTGCCAGCAGTGAAGGGCTAGCGGGAGTCTGGCGGGCCGAGCAGTACTTC.

The chain has TRBV30 and TRBJ1-4, with D perhaps matching TRBD1 (5 bases). V gave up 2 bases and J gave up 15 bases, with 13 bases separating them. This CDR3 is built from 11 residues. Germline V gives CDR1 GTSNPN, CDR2 SVGIG (reference sequence). The CDR3 here is CAWSIETVMFF. Here the CDR3 DNA reads TGTGCCTGGAGTATTGAGACAGTGATGTTTTTT.

This chain uses TRBV6-4 with TRBJ2-2; 8 positions match TRBD1. Germline CDR1 is MRHNA and CDR2 is SNTAGT. The CDR3 spans 15 residues. The trim removed 6 bases at V and 3 bases at J, leaving 6 bases unmatched. The CDR3 protein is CASSSGQGDTGELFF. The CDR3 nucleotides are TGTGCCAGCAGCAGCGGACAGGGCGACACCGGGGAGCTGTTTTTT.

This clone showed up just once. The chain couples TRBV19 to TRBJ1-3, with a weak D call TRBD1 (5 bases). There are 15 residues in the CDR3. Germline CDR1 reads LNHDA; CDR2 reads SQIVND (reference sequence). V lost 3 bases and J 0 bases, leaving 9 bases between the germline ends. The CDR3 nucleotides are TGTGCCAGTAGTATCAGTGGGGGCTCTGGAAACACCATATATTTT. Translating gives CASSISGGSGNTIYF. The full variable domain, completed using reference TRBV19 and TRBJ1-3, is DGGITQSPKYLFRKEGQNVTLSCEQNLNHDAMYWYRQDPGQGLRLIYYSQIVNDFQKGDIAEGYSVSREKKESFPLTVTSAQKNPTAFYLCASSISGGSGNTIYFGEGSWLTVV.

The chain couples TRBV9 to TRBJ1-5, with D maybe TRBD1 (5 bases). This CDR3 is 15 amino acids long. V was trimmed by 0 bases and J by 4 bases, leaving 11 bases between them. Germline-derived CDR1 and CDR2 are SGDLS and YYNGEE. The CDR3 DNA follows: TGTGCCAGCAGCGTAGACGCGGGGGGGAATCAGCCCCAGCATTTT. Translating gives CASSVDAGGNQPQHF.

This sequence joins TRBV5-1 and TRBJ2-7; perhaps D is TRBD1 or TRBD2 (5 bases each). This CDR3 is 15 amino acids long. V was shortened by 0 bases and J by 2 bases, with 12 bases between the two germline ends. Per germline, CDR1 SGHRS and CDR2 YFSETQ. The CDR3 is CASSLGSGGTYEQYF. In DNA, the CDR3 is TGCGCCAGCAGCTTGGGTAGTGGGGGAACCTACGAGCAGTACTTC.

This chain uses TRBV7-9 with TRBJ1-1; D gene unclear. V lost 5 bases and J lost 4, with 8 bases in between. The CDR3 is 12 residues long. Germline-derived CDR1 and CDR2 are SEHNR and FQNEAQ (reference sequence). Here the CDR3 DNA reads TGTGCCAGCAGCCAAGGGCGCACTGAAGCTTTCTTT. Translating it yields CASSQGRTEAFF.

The rearrangement uses TRBV12-3 or TRBV12-4 and TRBJ2-3, with D unresolved. CDR3 size: 12 residues. V shed 7 bases and J shed 2 bases, with 7 bases lying between them. The CDR3 spells CASTGYTDTQYF. The CDR3 region has the DNA TGTGCCAGCACCGGATACACAGATACGCAGTATTTT.

The gene calls are TRBV6-5 and TRBJ1-3; possibly TRBD1 for D (6 bases). The CDR3 length is 15 residues. CDR1 MNHEY and CDR2 SVGAGI come from the germline V gene. The V gene lost 10 bases and the J gene lost 0 bases, with 16 bases spanning the gap. The CDR3 nucleotides are TGTGCCACCCTCAGGACAGCCTACTCTGGAAACACCATATATTTT. It specifies CATLRTAYSGNTIYF.

This chain joins TRBV9 and TRBJ2-7, with D possibly being TRBD1 or TRBD2 (6 bases each). Per germline, CDR1 SGDLS and CDR2 YYNGEE. V dropped 0 bases and J dropped 3 bases, with 13 bases sitting between them. The CDR3 has 15 amino acids. Written as DNA, the CDR3 is TGTGCCAGCAGCGTAGGGGGGGCAGACAACTACGAGCAGTACTTC. Protein sequence: CASSVGGADNYEQYF.

The chain joins TRBV10-3 to TRBJ1-3; D unclear. The CDR3 length is 15 residues. The V end was cut by 3 bases, the J end by 4 bases, with 13 bases between. The V gene's germline CDR1 is ENHRY and CDR2 SYGVKD. CDR3 sequence: CAISDPAGSGNTIYF. The CDR3 nucleotides are TGTGCCATCAGTGACCCGGCGGGTAGCGGAAACACCATATATTTT.

This chain connects TRBV19 to TRBJ2-7; 8 bases map to TRBD1. The CDR3 covers 13 residues. Germline V CDR1 and CDR2: LNHDA, SQIVND (reference sequence). V gave up 10 bases and J gave up 11 bases; unmatched junction bases: 16. CDR3 sequence reads: CATEGTGYDLKYF. The DNA for the CDR3 is TGTGCCACCGAAGGGACAGGCTACGATTTAAAGTACTTC. The variable domain in full, with the rest retrieved from reference TRBV19 and TRBJ2-7, is DGGITQSPKYLFRKEGQNVTLSCEQNLNHDAMYWYRQDPGQGLRLIYYSQIVNDFQKGDIAEGYSVSREKKESFPLTVTSAQKNPTAFYLCATEGTGYDLKYFGPGTRLTVT.

This clone was seen a single time. This chain joins TRBV28 and TRBJ2-3; D may be TRBD1 (6 bases). V was cut by 2 bases and J by 4 bases, with 10 bases left in between. The CDR3 sequence is 14 residues long. Germline V gene lookup returns CDR1 MDHEN and CDR2 SYDVKM. The CDR3 bases are TGTGCCAGCAGTTTAGCACAGGGAGCAGATACGCAGTATTTT. This codes for CASSLAQGADTQYF. Combining the CDR3 with reference TRBV28 and TRBJ2-3 gives the whole variable domain DVKVTQSSRYLVKRTGEKVFLECVQDMDHENMFWYRQDPGLGLRLIYFSYDVKMKEKGDIPEGYSVSREKKERFSLILESASTNQTSMYLCASSLAQGADTQYFGPGTRLTVL.

The rearrangement links TRBV7-2 to TRBJ2-4, with 7 bases lining up with TRBD2. CDR3 size: 16 residues. V shed 6 bases and J 4 bases; nucleotides not matched to a gene: 12. Germline V CDR1 and CDR2: SGHTA, FQGNSA. The CDR3 nucleotides read TGTGCCAGCAGTTACGATACGACTAGCTCAAAAAACATTCAGTACTTC. This codes for CASSYDTTSSKNIQYF.

V gene TRBV5-4 combines with J gene TRBJ2-3; D is ambiguous. This CDR3 region has 14 residues. Trimming left V 4 bases short and J 0 bases short, with 9 bases between. The germline V gene has CDR1 SGHNT and CDR2 YYREEE (reference sequence). This CDR3 reads CASSASGSTDTQYF. The CDR3 DNA reads as TGTGCCAGCAGCGCATCCGGAAGCACAGATACGCAGTATTTT.